These T cell receptor beta chains were read from a single sample in a study of T-cell reconstitution after alpha-beta-depleted transplantation in children. TCRdb passed the PCR reads through MiXCR, listing each CDR3 protein once. The sample yields a few hundred thousand distinct CDR3 sequences, 25% to 30% seen once. The starting material was PBMCs, obtained before TCRalphabeta/CD19-depleted stem cell transplant. The receptors were gathered from a boy under two years old with Wiskott-Aldrich syndrome, due to receive a stem cell transplant. Each CDR3 is given with its conserved first and last residue. A D gene is named only where the DNA matches it firmly. A clone size is listed for some rows: how often the clone was seen (once, few, many), or a class if it is expanded.

15 few TRBJ2-5 TRBD1 TRBV12-3/TRBV12-4 TGTGCCAGCAGGTCGGACAGGGGGCCCCAAGAGACCCAGTACTTC CASRSDRGPQETQYF
15 . TRBJ2-5 . TRBV15 TGTGCCACCAGCAGAATTTTCAGCCCCCAAGAGACCCAGTACTTC CATSRIFSPQETQYF
13 few TRBJ1-5 . TRBV20-1 TGCAGTGCCCAATGGGGTTGGGGTCAGCCCCAGCATTTT CSAQWGWGQPQHF
11 . TRBJ1-2 . TRBV15 TGTGCCACCAGCAACCAAGGGGGCTACACCTTC CATSNQGGYTF
15 . TRBJ2-7 . TRBV18 TGTGCCAGCTCACCACTCTATCAGGCCTCCTACGAGCAGTACTTC CASSPLYQASYEQYF
12 . TRBJ2-1 . TRBV15 TGTGCCACCAGCGCACTAGGGGGTGAGCAGTTCTTC CATSALGGEQFF
17 . TRBJ2-3 TRBD2 TRBV5-1 TGCGCCAGCAGCCCAGCCCCGGGACTAGCGTCAACAGATACGCAGTATTTT CASSPAPGLASTDTQYF
15 few TRBJ2-2 . TRBV5-4 TGTGCCAGCAGCCCGCTTGGAACCTACCCCGGGGAGCTGTTTTTT CASSPLGTYPGELFF
16 . TRBJ1-5 TRBD1 TRBV24-1 TGTGCCACCAGTGACCCGGACAGGGATGTAGGACAGCCCCAGCATTTT CATSDPDRDVGQPQHF
14 . TRBJ2-7 TRBD2 TRBV9 TGTGCCAGCAGCGTGACTAGCGGCCCGCACGAGCAGTACTTC CASSVTSGPHEQYF
14 few TRBJ1-4 . TRBV20-1 TGCAGTGCTAGAGATCCGTCCTTGGCTGAAAAACTGTTTTTT CSARDPSLAEKLFF
14 . TRBJ2-7 . TRBV20-1 TGCAGTGCTAGTGGTTGGTCGGGGCCTCAATGGCAGTACTTC CSASGWSGPQWQYF
16 few TRBJ2-7 TRBD2 TRBV5-1 TGCGCCAGCAATCCTAAATTCCCAGCGGGAGGCTACGAGCAGTACTTC CASNPKFPAGGYEQYF
13 few TRBJ1-1 . TRBV7-6 TGTGCCAGCAGCCTTCTATTGGGGGGTGAAGCTTTCTTT CASSLLLGGEAFF
17 . TRBJ2-1 . TRBV5-1 TGCGCCAGCAGCTTGACGCTGCGCGGCGGGGAGTACAATGAGCAGTTCTTC CASSLTLRGGEYNEQFF
14 few TRBJ1-6 TRBD1 TRBV6-1 TGTGCCAGCAGCAACAGGGGAGGTAATTCACCCCTCCACTTT CASSNRGGNSPLHF
15 once TRBJ2-1 . TRBV30 TGTGCCTGGACACCTAGCATCTTCCTGGGCAATGAGCAGTTCTTC CAWTPSIFLGNEQFF
14 . TRBJ2-5 . TRBV7-2 TGTGCCAGCAGCTTATGGGGTTTCACGGAGACCCAGTACTTC CASSLWGFTETQYF
15 . TRBJ1-4 . TRBV12-3/TRBV12-4 TGTGCCAGCAGTTTCGGCAGGGTGGCTAATGAAAAACTGTTTTTT CASSFGRVANEKLFF
15 . TRBJ1-1 . TRBV27 TGTGCCAGCAGTTTAACAACACCTAGCCGCACTGAAGCTTTCTTT CASSLTTPSRTEAFF
18 . TRBJ2-1 . TRBV4-2 TGTGCCAGCAGCCAGGTCCCCGTAGTTTCTCTATGGGACAATGAGCAGTTCTTC CASSQVPVVSLWDNEQFF
14 few TRBJ2-5 . TRBV20-1 TGCAGTGCTAGATTTGGACAGCGACTCATGACCCAGTACTTC CSARFGQRLMTQYF
11 . TRBJ2-5 . TRBV20-1 TGCAGTGCTAGAGCACACAAGACCCAGTACTTC CSARAHKTQYF
13 . TRBJ2-3 . TRBV25-1 TGTGCCAGCAGTGAACACCTTGAGGATACGCAGTATTTT CASSEHLEDTQYF
12 few TRBJ2-7 . TRBV20-1 TGCAGTGCTAGAACTACCTCCTACGAGCAGTACTTC CSARTTSYEQYF
15 few TRBJ2-6 . TRBV28 TGTGCCAGCAGTTACCGGCTCTCTGGGGCCAACGTCCTGACTTTC CASSYRLSGANVLTF
13 . TRBJ1-3 . TRBV20-1 TGCAGTGCTAGAGGGTCCTCTGGAAACACCATATATTTT CSARGSSGNTIYF
16 . TRBJ2-1 . TRBV5-1 TGCGCCAGCAGCTTCAAAAAAACGAGCTCCTACAATGAGCAGTTCTTC CASSFKKTSSYNEQFF
17 . TRBJ2-1 . TRBV5-1 TGCGCCAGCAGCCACCGGACAAACCTAGGCGGGTACAATGAGCAGTTCTTC CASSHRTNLGGYNEQFF
15 few TRBJ2-7 TRBD2 TRBV3-1 TGTGCCAGCAGCCGCGTAGCGGGAGGGCTCAACGAGCAGTACTTC CASSRVAGGLNEQYF
16 . TRBJ1-1 . TRBV6-5 TGTGCCAGCAGTTACTCGAAAGGGGATGGAAGCACTGAAGCTTTCTTT CASSYSKGDGSTEAFF
13 . TRBJ2-2 . TRBV29-1 TGCAGCGTTGATCGTCTAGCGCCCGGGGAGCTGTTTTTT CSVDRLAPGELFF
13 few TRBJ1-1 . TRBV12-3/TRBV12-4 TGTGCCAGCAGTTTAAATGGCTCCCCTGAAGCTTTCTTT CASSLNGSPEAFF
13 . TRBJ2-1 TRBD2 TRBV29-1 TGCAGCGTTGGGTCAAGCGGGAGTGGTGAGCAGTTCTTC CSVGSSGSGEQFF
16 . TRBJ2-5 TRBD1 TRBV30 TGTGCCTGGAGTCGAATATGGACAGGGGATAGGGAGACCCAGTACTTC CAWSRIWTGDRETQYF
16 many TRBJ2-1 TRBD2 TRBV5-1 TGTGCCAGCAGTTTAGAGGGACTAGCGGGTTACAATGAGCAGTTCTTC CASSLEGLAGYNEQFF
14 . TRBJ2-2 TRBD1 TRBV12-3/TRBV12-4 TGTGCCAGCAGTTCCCGGACAGGACCCGGGGAGCTGTTTTTT CASSSRTGPGELFF
15 . TRBJ2-5 . TRBV7-2 TGTGCCAGCAGCTTACGCCCGGCAGGAGGAGAGACCCAGTACTTC CASSLRPAGGETQYF
16 . TRBJ1-5 . TRBV18 TGTGCCAGCTCACCAATTCCAGGGGATAGCAATCAGCCCCAGCATTTT CASSPIPGDSNQPQHF
11 few TRBJ2-7 . TRBV29-1 TGCAGCGTTGCCCTAAACTACGAGCAGTACTTC CSVALNYEQYF
16 . TRBJ2-7 TRBD2 TRBV20-1 TGCAGTGCTAGAGATCCTGCTAGCGGGAGACCCTACGAGCAGTACTTC CSARDPASGRPYEQYF